This TCR beta chain stems from a study of CD8+CD57+ T cells in acquired aplastic anemia. Template material for TCR beta VDJ and CDR3 profiling consisted of genomic DNA. MiXCR, run by TCRdb on the reads, gives a single entry per CDR3 protein. The table records 100,000 to 150,000 distinct CDR3 sequences, 48% of them present only once. The germline V and J ends were trimmed by 5 bases and 4 bases, with 6 bases remaining between them. CDR1 is MNHNS, CDR2 SASEGT, per germline. The CDR3 extends over 12 amino acids. This receptor was obtained from a human donor in good health, serving as a control. This chain links TRBV6-1 with TRBJ2-1, with D possibly matching TRBD1 (5 bases). The material sequenced was sorted CD4+, CD8+, or CD8+CD57+ T cells (not recorded which) from PBMCs. The CDR3 reads CASSQGYNEQFF. In DNA, the CDR3 is TGTGCCAGCAGTCAGGGTTACAATGAGCAGTTCTTC.